These 18 T cell receptor beta chains were all obtained from the same sample, sequenced in a study of T cells of healthy individuals. MiXCR, applied by TCRdb to the 5' RACE reads, yields one record per CDR3 protein. The table has 38,000 or so distinct CDR3 sequences, 3.5% to 5.5% seen once. The receptor set was obtained from a human donor in good health.

This clonotype was seen only a few times. This chain uses TRBV30 with TRBJ2-1; D uncertain. V shed 1 base and J shed 1 base, with 8 bases lying between them. This CDR3 comprises 14 residues. Germline V gives CDR1 GTSNPN, CDR2 SVGIG (reference sequence). The CDR3 spells CAWSGGSSYNEQFF. CDR3 coding DNA: TGTGCCTGGAGTGGCGGATCATCCTACAATGAGCAGTTCTTC. The whole variable domain, remainder taken from reference TRBV30 and TRBJ2-1, is SQTIHQWPATLVQPVGSPLSLECTVEGTSNPNLYWYRQAAGRGLQLLFYSVGIGQISSEVPQNLSASRPQDRQFILSSKKLLLSDSGFYLCAWSGGSSYNEQFFGPGTRLTVL.

The chain uses TRBV12-5 and TRBJ2-2, with a possible D match to TRBD2 (7 bases). Germline CDR1 reads LGHNT; CDR2 reads FRNRAP. The germline V and J ends were trimmed by 0 bases and 3 bases, with 20 bases remaining between them. The CDR3 extends over 19 amino acids. CDR3 DNA sequence: TGTGCTAGTGGTTTGGTAGTTTCGGGGGGCAGGGCGGACACCGGGGAGCTGTTTTTT. This encodes CASGLVVSGGRADTGELFF.

This clonotype turned up a few times. The DNA of the CDR3 is TGTGCCAGCTCACCACGAAATTCGGCTGAATTTAATTCACCCCTCCACTTT. This gives the protein CASSPRNSAEFNSPLHF. V usage is TRBV18 and J usage is TRBJ1-6; D gene ambiguous. Trimming removed 1 base from V and 6 bases from J, with 16 bases in between. Germline V CDR1 and CDR2: KGHSH, LQKENI. CDR3 length equals 17 residues.

This clonotype was observed many times. The V and J genes are TRBV12-3 or TRBV12-4 and TRBJ2-2; D assignment may be TRBD1 or TRBD2 (7 bases each). The CDR3 runs to 17 residues. V dropped 6 bases and J dropped 5 bases, with 22 bases sitting between them. The CDR3 loop reads CASSPKGAGAGTGELFF. CDR3 bases: TGTGCCAGCAGCCCCAAGGGGGCGGGAGCAGGGACCGGGGAGCTGTTTTTT.

This clonotype was seen many times. The CDR3 DNA reads as TGTGCCAGCAGGTCACAGGGGGCGGGTGGCTACACCTTC. Translated, it gives CASRSQGAGGYTF. The chain combines TRBV12-3 or TRBV12-4 with TRBJ1-2; 9 nucleotides agree with TRBD1. The CDR3 runs 13 residues. With 6 bases clipped from V and 7 bases from J, the junction kept 6 bases outside the gene matches.

In DNA form, the CDR3 reads TGCAGCGTAGAGTGGACAGAGGGCCAGCCCCAGCATTTT. It specifies CSVEWTEGQPQHF. The chain is built from TRBV29-1 and TRBJ1-5, with D possibly TRBD1 on 6 matching bases. V lost 6 bases, J lost 7 bases, and 16 bases lay in between. Germline values: CDR1 SQVTM, CDR2 ANQGSEA. The CDR3 runs 13 residues.

This clonotype was seen at least ten times. V is TRBV6-5 and J is TRBJ1-5; D ambiguous. The CDR3 spans 13 residues. Trimming cost V 2 bases and J 7 bases, with 9 bases left between them. Germline CDR1 MNHEY, CDR2 SVGAGI. CDR3 region: CASSYGIGQPQHF. The CDR3, as DNA: TGTGCCAGCAGTTACGGGATAGGCCAGCCCCAGCATTTT.

This sequence joins TRBV14 and TRBJ1-1, with TRBD1 as a possible D gene (6 bases). The germline V and J ends were trimmed by 4 bases and 5 bases, with 14 bases remaining between them. This CDR3 region has 14 residues. Germline V gene sequence: CDR1 SGHDN, CDR2 FVKESK. CDR3 sequence (DNA): TGTGCCAGCAGCCGGCTTCAACAGGGTACTGAAGCTTTCTTT. It translates to CASSRLQQGTEAFF.

In this sample, this clonotype turned up many times. This chain links TRBV6-5 with TRBJ1-1, with D unclear. The length of the CDR3 is 16 residues. V was cut by 0 bases and J by 1 base, with 12 bases left in between. Germline CDR1 is MNHEY and CDR2 is SVGAGI. CDR3 sequence: CASSYSVPGQNTEAFF. The CDR3 DNA sequence: TGTGCCAGCAGTTACTCGGTTCCAGGCCAGAACACTGAAGCTTTCTTT.

This clonotype was seen more than once but under ten times. This chain links TRBV6-6 with TRBJ1-3; maybe TRBD1 (6 bases). V lost 2 bases to trimming and J lost 7 bases, with 9 bases between them. The germline gives CDR1 MNHNY, CDR2 SVGAGI (reference sequence). The CDR3 is 13 residues long. CDR3 residues: CASSYGQGNTIYF. The CDR3 DNA reads TGTGCCAGCAGTTACGGCCAGGGGAACACCATATATTTT.

The rearrangement links TRBV6-2 or TRBV6-3 to TRBJ2-1; D ambiguous. Germline CDR1 MNHEY, CDR2 SVGEGT. Trimming removed 2 bases from V and 2 bases from J, with 10 bases in between. This CDR3 region has 15 residues. The CDR3 is CASSYEGLPYNEQFF. The CDR3 nucleotides read TGTGCCAGCAGTTACGAAGGGCTCCCCTACAATGAGCAGTTCTTC.

This clonotype was observed a handful of times. The genes are TRBV6-2 or TRBV6-3 and TRBJ1-1; TRBD1 is a possible D gene (5 bases). CDR1 is MNHEY, CDR2 SVGEGT, per germline. The CDR3 has 14 amino acids. Trimming pared 0 bases from V and 0 bases from J, leaving 5 bases between. In DNA form, the CDR3 reads TGTGCCAGCAGTTACTCGACAGTGAACACTGAAGCTTTCTTT. Its translation: CASSYSTVNTEAFF.

This clonotype appeared many times. The rearrangement joins TRBV7-2 to TRBJ2-5; D unresolved. Germline V gene data show CDR1 as SGHTA and CDR2 as FQGNSA. This CDR3 is 14 amino acids long. V dropped 1 base and J dropped 5 bases, with 11 bases sitting between them. CDR3: CASSLEAFGETQYF. CDR3 DNA sequence: TGTGCCAGCAGCTTAGAGGCGTTCGGGGAGACCCAGTACTTC.

This clonotype was observed at least ten times. V is TRBV2 and J is TRBJ2-1; D might be TRBD1 (5 bases). The CDR3 contains 16 residues. V was pared by 6 bases and J by 1 base, with 16 bases between. Per the germline V gene, CDR1 is SNHLY and CDR2 is FYNNEI. DNA of the CDR3: TGTGCCAGCAGGGCGCGAAGGGGTTCGTCCTACAATGAGCAGTTCTTC. This gives the protein CASRARRGSSYNEQFF.

Many counts were recorded for this clonotype. J is TRBJ2-3 and V is TRBV7-9; D is ambiguous. Germline V lookup: CDR1 SEHNR, CDR2 FQNEAQ (reference sequence). Trimming removed 3 bases at V and 2 bases at J, with 12 bases between. This CDR3 comprises 15 residues. CDR3 bases: TGTGCCAGCAGCTTGGCCACCGGGCACACAGATACGCAGTATTTT. It translates to CASSLATGHTDTQYF.

This clonotype was seen more than once but under ten times. This chain links TRBV14 with TRBJ1-3; D unresolved. Per germline, CDR1 SGHDN and CDR2 FVKESK. The CDR3 has 16 amino acids. Trimming shortened V by 4 bases and J by 0 bases, and 13 bases separated the two germline ends. The DNA of the CDR3 is TGTGCCAGCAGCCTGATGACACGTCTCTCTGGAAACACCATATATTTT. It is translated as CASSLMTRLSGNTIYF.

This clonotype was detected a few times. The chain employs TRBV7-3 and TRBJ2-1; 10 bases match TRBD1. Unmatched junction bases numbered 6, after V lost 5 bases and J lost 8 bases. This CDR3 comprises 14 residues. Germline V gene sequence: CDR1 SGHTA, CDR2 FQGTGA. DNA for the CDR3: TGTGCCAGCAGCGCCACCGGGACAGGGGATGAGCAGTTCTTC. Encoded protein: CASSATGTGDEQFF. The full variable domain, its missing parts supplied by reference TRBV7-3 and TRBJ2-1, is GAGVSQTPSNKVTEKGKYVELRCDPISGHTALYWYRQSLGQGPEFLIYFQGTGAADDSGLPNDRFFAVRPEGSVSTLKIQRTERGDSAVYLCASSATGTGDEQFFGPGTRLTVL.

At least ten counts were recorded for this clonotype. V gene TRBV6-5 combines with J gene TRBJ1-2, with a weak D call TRBD1 (5 bases). CDR1 MNHEY and CDR2 SVGAGI come from the germline V gene. The V end was cut by 6 bases, the J end by 7 bases, with 15 bases between. The CDR3 is 13 residues long. CDR3 loop: CASSRDPRGGYTF. For the CDR3, the DNA is TGTGCCAGCAGCCGGGACCCTCGGGGTGGCTACACCTTC.